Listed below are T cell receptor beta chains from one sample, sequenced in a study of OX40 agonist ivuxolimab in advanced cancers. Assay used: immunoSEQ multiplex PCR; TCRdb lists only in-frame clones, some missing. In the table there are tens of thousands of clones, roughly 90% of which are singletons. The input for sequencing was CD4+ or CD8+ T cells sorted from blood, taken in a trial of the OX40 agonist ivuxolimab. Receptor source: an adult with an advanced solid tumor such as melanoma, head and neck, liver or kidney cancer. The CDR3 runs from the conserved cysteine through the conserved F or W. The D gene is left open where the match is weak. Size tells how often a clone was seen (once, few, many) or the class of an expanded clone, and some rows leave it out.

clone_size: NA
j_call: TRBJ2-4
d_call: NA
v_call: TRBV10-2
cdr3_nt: TGCGCCAGCAGTCAGGCCAAAAACATTCAGTACTTC
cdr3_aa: CASSQAKNIQYF

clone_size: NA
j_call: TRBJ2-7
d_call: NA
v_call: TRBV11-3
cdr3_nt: TGTGCCAGCAGCATAACGGGTGGCGAGCAGTACTTC
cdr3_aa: CASSITGGEQYF

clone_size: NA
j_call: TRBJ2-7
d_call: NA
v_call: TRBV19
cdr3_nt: TGTGCCAGTAGTTTAACAGGGTCAAGCGAGCAGTACTTC
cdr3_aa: CASSLTGSSEQYF

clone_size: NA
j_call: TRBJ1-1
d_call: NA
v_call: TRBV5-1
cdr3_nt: TGCGCCAGCAGCGTTACGGCAGGGGTCAACACTGAAGCTTTCTTT
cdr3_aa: CASSVTAGVNTEAFF

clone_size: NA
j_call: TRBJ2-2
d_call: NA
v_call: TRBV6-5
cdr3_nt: TGTGCCAGCAGGAGGATTTCGAACACCGGGGAGCTGTTTTTT
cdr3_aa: CASRRISNTGELFF

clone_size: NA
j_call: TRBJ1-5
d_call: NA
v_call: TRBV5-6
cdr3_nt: TGTGCCAGCAGCCCAGGGGTCAATCAGCCCCAGCATTTT
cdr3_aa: CASSPGVNQPQHF

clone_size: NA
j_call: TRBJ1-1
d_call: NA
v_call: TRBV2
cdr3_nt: TGTGCCAGCAGTGGCGCGAACACTGAAGCTTTCTTT
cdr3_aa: CASSGANTEAFF

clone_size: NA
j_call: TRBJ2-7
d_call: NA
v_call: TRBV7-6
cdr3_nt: TGTGCCAGCAGCTTAGCGGGCTCCTACGAGCAGTACTTC
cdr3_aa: CASSLAGSYEQYF

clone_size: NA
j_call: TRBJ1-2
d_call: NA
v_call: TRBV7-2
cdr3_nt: TGTGCCAGCAGCTTATACCGGGGAGGCTACACCTTC
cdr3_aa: CASSLYRGGYTF

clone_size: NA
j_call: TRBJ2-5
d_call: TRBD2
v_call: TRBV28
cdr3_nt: TGTGCCAGCAGTCCCTCGGGGCTAGCGGGAGGAAGAGCGACCCAGTACTTC
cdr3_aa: CASSPSGLAGGRATQYF

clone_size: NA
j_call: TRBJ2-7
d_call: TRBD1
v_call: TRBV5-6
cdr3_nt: TGTGCCAGCAGCAGACAGGGGAGCTCCTACGAGCAGTACTTC
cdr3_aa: CASSRQGSSYEQYF

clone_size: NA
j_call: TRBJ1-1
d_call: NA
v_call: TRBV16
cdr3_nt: TGTGCCAGCAGCCAATCATGGGGGAACACTGAAGCTTTCTTT
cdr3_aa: CASSQSWGNTEAFF

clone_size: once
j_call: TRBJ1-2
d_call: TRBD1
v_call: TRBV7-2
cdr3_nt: TGTGCCAGCAGCTTAGGGGGACAGTTCTATGGCTACACCTTC
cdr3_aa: CASSLGGQFYGYTF

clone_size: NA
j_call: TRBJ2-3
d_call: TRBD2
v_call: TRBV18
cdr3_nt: TGTGCCAGCTCACCACCGAACAGCGGGAGGCCCCCGGATACGCAGTATTTT
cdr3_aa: CASSPPNSGRPPDTQYF

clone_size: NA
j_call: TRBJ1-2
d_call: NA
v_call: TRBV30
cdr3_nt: TGTGCCTGGGAGGGCGCAGGGGGCTACACCTTC
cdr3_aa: CAWEGAGGYTF

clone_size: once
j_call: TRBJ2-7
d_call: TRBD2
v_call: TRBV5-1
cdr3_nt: TGCGCCAGCAGCTTGAGACTAGCGGGAGCATCCGAGCAGTACTTC
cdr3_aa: CASSLRLAGASEQYF

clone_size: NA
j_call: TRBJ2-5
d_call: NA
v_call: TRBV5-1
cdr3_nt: TGCGCCAGCAGCTTGGCTGGGGGGCGCCAAGAGACCCAGTACTTC
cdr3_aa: CASSLAGGRQETQYF

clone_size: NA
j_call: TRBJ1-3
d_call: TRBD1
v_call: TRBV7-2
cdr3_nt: TGTGCCAGCAGCTTAGTAGGGGGCCCGGGAAACACCATATATTTT
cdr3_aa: CASSLVGGPGNTIYF

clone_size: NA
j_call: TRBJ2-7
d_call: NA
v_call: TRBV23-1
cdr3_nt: TGCGCCCCGCTGTCTTACAGGGCGCCGGGCGAGCAGTACTTC
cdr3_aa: CAPLSYRAPGEQYF

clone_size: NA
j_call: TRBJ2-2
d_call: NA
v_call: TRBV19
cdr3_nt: TGTGCCAGTAGTATAGCGGGTCGGAACACCGGGGAGCTGTTTTTT
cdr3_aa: CASSIAGRNTGELFF

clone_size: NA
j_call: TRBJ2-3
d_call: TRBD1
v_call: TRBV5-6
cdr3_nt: TGTGCCAGCAGACTCGAGGGGGCGCCTACAGATACGCAGTATTTT
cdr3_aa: CASRLEGAPTDTQYF

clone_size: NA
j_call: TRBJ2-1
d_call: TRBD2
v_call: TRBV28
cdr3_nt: TGTGCCAGCGCCCGGGGACTAGGTTTCGAGAATGAGCAGTTCTTC
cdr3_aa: CASARGLGFENEQFF

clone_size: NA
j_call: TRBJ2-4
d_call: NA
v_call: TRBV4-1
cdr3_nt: TGCGCCAGCAGCCAAGACTCTCGGGACATTCAGTACTTC
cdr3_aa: CASSQDSRDIQYF

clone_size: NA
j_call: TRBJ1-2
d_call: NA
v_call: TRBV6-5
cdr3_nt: TGTGCCAGCAGCCGATCAGGAGGTGGCTACACCTTC
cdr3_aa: CASSRSGGGYTF

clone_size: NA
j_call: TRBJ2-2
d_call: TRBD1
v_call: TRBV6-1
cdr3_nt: TGTGCCAGCAGAACCGGGACAGGGGGCCCCGGGGAGCTGTTTTTT
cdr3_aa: CASRTGTGGPGELFF

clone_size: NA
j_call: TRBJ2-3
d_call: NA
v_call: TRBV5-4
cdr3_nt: TGTGCCAGCAGCTCACCCATAGGACCAGATACGCAGTATTTT
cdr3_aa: CASSSPIGPDTQYF

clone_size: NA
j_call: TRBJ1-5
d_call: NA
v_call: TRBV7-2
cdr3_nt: TGTGCCAGCAGCTTAGCGCGGGGCTCAGGAACGAGCAATCAGCCCCAGCATTTT
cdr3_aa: CASSLARGSGTSNQPQHF

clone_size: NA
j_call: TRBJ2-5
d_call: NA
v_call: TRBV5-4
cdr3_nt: TGTGCCAGCAGCACCCAAGAGACCCAGTACTTC
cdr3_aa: CASSTQETQYF

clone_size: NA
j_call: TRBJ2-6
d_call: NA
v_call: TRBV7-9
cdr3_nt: TGTGCCAGCAGCTTTGGGGGGGCCAACGTCCTGACTTTC
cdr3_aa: CASSFGGANVLTF

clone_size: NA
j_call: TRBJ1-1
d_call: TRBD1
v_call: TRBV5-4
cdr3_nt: TGTGCCAGCAGTTATTACCGGGACAGGGGCTTCACTGAAGCTTTCTTT
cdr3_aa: CASSYYRDRGFTEAFF

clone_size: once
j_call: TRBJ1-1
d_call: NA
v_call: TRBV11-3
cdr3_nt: TGTGCCAGCAGCCCATCAGCAGTCAGTGCTGAAGCTTTCTTT
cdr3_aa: CASSPSAVSAEAFF

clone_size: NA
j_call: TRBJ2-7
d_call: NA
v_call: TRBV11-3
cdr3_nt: TGTGCCAGCAGCGCAACAGGGTCCTACGAGCAGTACTTC
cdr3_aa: CASSATGSYEQYF

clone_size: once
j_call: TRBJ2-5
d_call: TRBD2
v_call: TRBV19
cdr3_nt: TGTGCCAGTAGTATTGGACTAGCGAGAGAGGCCCAGTACTTC
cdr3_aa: CASSIGLAREAQYF

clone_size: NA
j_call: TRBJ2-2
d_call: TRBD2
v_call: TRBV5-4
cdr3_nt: TGTGCCAGCAGCTTTGGACTAGCGGGAGGGGCCACCGGGGAGCTGTTTTTT
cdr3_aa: CASSFGLAGGATGELFF

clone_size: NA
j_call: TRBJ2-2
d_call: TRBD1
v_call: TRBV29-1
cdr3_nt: TGCAGCGGAGGGACAGGGGCCGGGGAGCTGTTTTTT
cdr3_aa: CSGGTGAGELFF

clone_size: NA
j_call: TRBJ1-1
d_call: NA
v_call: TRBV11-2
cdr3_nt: TGTGCCAGCAGCTCGGGACTTCCCAGCACTGAAGCTTTCTTT
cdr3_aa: CASSSGLPSTEAFF